This record covers a single T cell receptor beta chain. The target antigen is unknown. TCRdb keeps only in-frame clones here, not all; method: immunoSEQ multiplex PCR. The sample yields approximately 31,000 clones, 92% seen once. Germline V gene lookup returns CDR1 SGHRS and CDR2 YFSETQ. V was pared by 4 bases and J by 0 bases, with 6 bases of the junction left unmatched. CDR3 length equals 16 residues. The sample comes from a study of neoadjuvant nivolumab and ipilimumab in lung cancer. Study conclusions and caveats: Only two of four nivolumab-treated tumors gained richness and clonality by surgery. Only a small number of samples underwent TCR sequencing. Resected-tumor TCR richness correlated positively with pretherapy blood richness.

The rearrangement joins TRBV5-1 to TRBJ2-3, with TRBD2 identical over 9 bases. The sample in question was peripheral blood, obtained after neoadjuvant nivolumab, alone or with ipilimumab, at or shortly before surgery. The source of this sequence is an adult with non-small cell lung cancer. The CDR3 reads CASSPTSGSSTDTQYF. CDR3 nucleotides: TGCGCCAGCAGCCCTACTAGCGGGTCTAGCACAGATACGCAGTATTTT.